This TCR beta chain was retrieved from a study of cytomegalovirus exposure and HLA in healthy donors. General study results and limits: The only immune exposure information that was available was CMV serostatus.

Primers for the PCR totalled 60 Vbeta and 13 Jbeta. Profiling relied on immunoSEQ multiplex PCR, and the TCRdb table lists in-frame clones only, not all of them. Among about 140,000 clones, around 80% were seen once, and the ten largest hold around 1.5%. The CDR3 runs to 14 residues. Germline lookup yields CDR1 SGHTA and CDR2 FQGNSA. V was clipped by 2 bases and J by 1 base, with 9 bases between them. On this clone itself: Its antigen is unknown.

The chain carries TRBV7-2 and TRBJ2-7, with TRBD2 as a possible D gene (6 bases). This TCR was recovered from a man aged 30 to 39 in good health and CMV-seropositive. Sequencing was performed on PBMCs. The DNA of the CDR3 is TGTGCCAGCAGCTTAAGGGACTGGTCCTACGAGCAGTACTTC. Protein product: CASSLRDWSYEQYF.